This T cell receptor beta chain was found in a study of cytomegalovirus exposure and HLA in healthy donors. Looking at the study overall: Among about 179 million T cells, an earlier analysis found roughly 110 million unique TCR beta sequences. For the roughly 390 genotyped donors, roughly 80% fell within the Caucasian-associated ancestry cluster.

Findings and limits, study-wide: Prior analysis indicated that the majority of TCR beta V segments exhibited productivity approximately 87% or approximately 30% of the time. Immune exposure information available was restricted to CMV serostatus.

Amplification used 60 Vbeta primers and 13 Jbeta primers. Measured with immunoSEQ multiplex PCR; TCRdb has only the in-frame clones, and not every one. Of 150,000 to 200,000 clones listed, roughly 82% are singletons. Points on this clone: Its antigen remains unknown.

Sample: PBMCs. The receptor was isolated from a man aged 35 to 55 in good health and CMV-seronegative.

CDR3 sequence: CAASEGSGSFNEQFF. In DNA, the CDR3 is TGTGCCGCCTCCGAAGGTAGCGGGAGTTTCAATGAGCAGTTCTTC. The V gene is TRBV30, the J gene TRBJ2-1, with 9 bases lining up with TRBD2. V was pared by 8 bases and J by 6 bases, with 14 bases of the junction left unmatched. CDR3 length: 15 amino acids. CDR1 and CDR2 from the germline V gene are GTSNPN and SVGIG (reference sequence).